What follows describes a single T cell receptor beta chain. The antigen remains unidentified. CDR3 size: 16 residues. V lost 4 bases and J lost 2, with 18 bases in between. Germline CDR1 is DFQATT and CDR2 is SNEGSKA (reference sequence). The record originates from a study of T cell repertoires in cytomegalovirus infection. Overall study: Based on public TCR beta signatures, there were indications of CMV infection and of a matching HLA type.

TCRdb re-called the reads through MiXCR, storing one row per CDR3 protein. The sample holds about 900,000 distinct CDR3 sequences, approximately 32% seen once. The sequenced sample was cultured CD8+ T cells from PBMCs, obtained from culture after CMV antigen stimulation. The origin of this receptor is a human donor in good health (CMV status not recorded). Some clones in this sample may be carry-over from other donors' samples. The chain couples TRBV20-1 to TRBJ2-4, with D possibly matching TRBD1 (6 bases). The CDR3 DNA is TGCAGTGCTATGACTACACAGGGCGATACCAAAAACATTCAGTACTTC. It is translated as CSAMTTQGDTKNIQYF.